This T cell receptor beta chain stems from a study of cytomegalovirus exposure and HLA in healthy donors. General study results and limits: For most TCR sequences rarity was the rule, although some public TCRs occurred in many donors. Cytomegalovirus status was reportedly diagnosed by the classifier with high sensitivity and specificity. The tendency of first-cohort TCR clusters to co-occur in the 120 or so validation repertoires was identified by a subsequent analysis.

The table came from immunoSEQ multiplex PCR; TCRdb's copy has only in-frame clones and leaves some out. The sample contains more than 300,000 clones, 86% of which appear only once. The donors were members of the validation cohort comprising over 90 subjects, separate from the roughly 600-subject first cohort. Concerning this clone: The antigen remains undetermined.

The CDR3 runs 13 residues. CDR1 and CDR2 from the germline V gene are SGHTA and FQGTGA. The V and J ends lost 5 bases and 3 bases, in that order; junction bases with no gene match: 3. The TCR sequence derives from a woman between 18 and 29 years old in good health and CMV-seronegative. The rearrangement joins TRBV7-3 to TRBJ2-7; TRBD1 aligns across 8 bases. Input material: PBMCs. CDR3 coding DNA: TGTGCCAGCAGCACCACAGGGGGCTACGAGCAGTACTTC. Its translation is CASSTTGGYEQYF.